A single sample gave rise to the 13 T cell receptor beta chains below, sequenced in a study of Graves' ophthalmopathy and Graves' hyperthyroidism. Transcripts of RNA were the source for amplifying TCR beta CDR3 regions. HTBI-primed RT-PCR formed the first round, and a multiplex PCR formed the second. Using its own MiXCR run on the multiplex PCR reads, TCRdb lists one record per CDR3 protein. The repertoire holds about 700,000 distinct CDR3 sequences, with roughly 40% as singletons. Sequencing was done on a sample of peripheral blood. These receptors came from an adult man with Graves' ophthalmopathy.

Comment on this clonotype: One end of the junction fails to match germline, which may point to a read error. The rearrangement uses TRBV29-1 and TRBJ1-5, with no clear D. CDR1 is SQVTM, CDR2 ANQGSEA, per germline. This CDR3 has 14 amino acids. The CDR3 loop reads CSVDSTMGKQPQHF. CDR3 coding DNA: TGCAGCGTTGATAGTACGATGGGCAAGCAGCCCCAGCATTTT.

This clonotype has a count of ten or more. This rearrangement joins TRBV7-2 to TRBJ2-7, with D possibly TRBD2 on 6 matching bases. With 4 bases removed from V and 10 bases from J, the gap between germline ends came to 14 bases. Germline lookup yields CDR1 SGHTA and CDR2 FQGNSA. CDR3 size: 12 residues. The CDR3: CASSSLGSGQYF. The CDR3 nucleotides read TGTGCCAGCAGCTCGTTGGGTAGCGGACAGTACTTC.

There are a few counts of this clonotype. CDR3 loop: CASSPDGGRLTGELFF. CDR3 sequence (DNA): TGTGCCAGCAGCCCTGACGGGGGGCGGTTAACCGGGGAGCTGTTTTTT. V gene TRBV7-3 combines with J gene TRBJ2-2; maybe TRBD2 (7 bases). In germline, CDR1 is SGHTA, CDR2 FQGTGA. Trimming cost V 5 bases and J 5 bases, with 18 bases left between them. CDR3 length: 16 residues.

This clonotype was recorded a few times. This chain joins TRBV20-1 and TRBJ1-2, with D possibly being TRBD1 (5 bases). The CDR3 has 14 amino acids. V was pared by 4 bases and J by 6 bases, with 18 bases between. Germline V gene data show CDR1 as DFQATT and CDR2 as SNEGSKA (reference sequence). Written as DNA, the CDR3 is TGCAGTGCTATCCTGAACGACGGAGGGGATGGCTACACCTTC. Amino acid sequence: CSAILNDGGDGYTF.

The V call is TRBV9, the J call TRBJ2-7; D is ambiguous. V was clipped by 5 bases and J by 3 bases, with 15 bases between them. Germline loops: CDR1 SGDLS, CDR2 YYNGEE. This CDR3 is 14 amino acids long. The CDR3 spells CASSFLGRSYEQYF. In DNA form, the CDR3 reads TGTGCCAGCAGTTTCCTTGGACGGAGCTACGAGCAGTACTTC.

This clonotype came up a few times. This chain uses TRBV5-6 with TRBJ1-1; D is unclear. Trimming took 4 bases from V and 3 from J, leaving 7 bases between them. This CDR3 spans 12 amino acids. The germline V gene has CDR1 SGHDT and CDR2 YYEEEE. The CDR3 here is CASSGRDTEAFF. The CDR3 DNA reads as TGTGCCAGCAGCGGGAGGGACACTGAAGCTTTCTTT.

In the case of this clonotype: It may be a read error: a sequence one base away is much more abundant. The CDR3 carries no conserved terminal phenylalanine or tryptophan, so it likely arises from a read error. The rearrangement joins TRBV2 to TRBJ1-1; D remains unclear. Per germline, CDR1 SNHLY and CDR2 FYNNEI. The germline V and J ends were trimmed by 0 bases and 7 bases, with 9 bases remaining between them. The CDR3 runs 13 residues. The CDR3: CASSEAPPGEAFC. DNA of the CDR3: TGTGCCAGCAGTGAAGCGCCCCCGGGTGAAGCTTTCTGT.

There are many counts of this clonotype. This chain uses TRBV7-2 with TRBJ1-2; 8 bases are a match to TRBD1. The CDR3 has 14 amino acids. Trimming removed 5 bases from V and 5 bases from J; junction bases left unmatched: 7. Germline loops: CDR1 SGHTA, CDR2 FQGNSA. DNA of the CDR3: TGTGCCAGCAGCCCGACAGGGGCTTCGTATGGCTACACCTTC. It codes for CASSPTGASYGYTF. Using reference TRBV7-2 and TRBJ1-2 for the parts outside the CDR3, the full variable domain is GAGVSQSPSNKVTEKGKDVELRCDPISGHTALYWYRQSLGQGLEFLIYFQGNSAPDKSGLPSDRFSAERTGGSVSTLTIQRTQQEDSAVYLCASSPTGASYGYTFGSGTRLTVV.

CDR3 nucleotides: TGCAGTGCTAGAAAACCCGCGGGGGGGCGAGAAGAGACCCAGTACTTC. Translated: CSARKPAGGREETQYF. This chain joins TRBV20-1 and TRBJ2-5, with 9 bases fitting TRBD2. The trim removed 2 bases at V and 3 bases at J, leaving 10 bases unmatched. Germline V lookup: CDR1 DFQATT, CDR2 SNEGSKA (reference sequence). There are 16 residues in the CDR3.

In this sample, this clonotype turned up a few times. The J gene is TRBJ1-6, the V gene TRBV6-6, with a tentative D call TRBD1 (6 bases). The CDR3 loop spans 15 amino acids. V shed 6 bases and J shed 4 bases, with 13 bases lying between them. The germline CDR1 and CDR2 sequences are MNHNY and SVGAGI (reference sequence). The CDR3 DNA reads TGTGCCAGCAGGGAAGGGGGGTCATATAATTCACCCCTCCACTTT. Its translation: CASREGGSYNSPLHF.

The V gene is TRBV11-2, the J gene TRBJ2-3; D perhaps matches TRBD2 (6 bases). Germline lookup yields CDR1 SGHAT and CDR2 FQNNGV. The germline V and J ends were trimmed by 5 bases and 0 bases, with 12 bases remaining between them. This CDR3 is built from 15 residues. Here the CDR3 reads CASSTRGASTDTQYF. The CDR3, as DNA: TGTGCCAGCAGCACCCGCGGGGCTAGCACAGATACGCAGTATTTT.

The CDR3 sequence: CASSQLGGLGANVLTF. The DNA for the CDR3 is TGCGCCAGCAGCCAGTTGGGGGGACTTGGGGCCAACGTCCTGACTTTC. The chain carries TRBV4-3 and TRBJ2-6; D perhaps matches TRBD2 (6 bases). The CDR3 totals 16 residues. Trimming took off 3 bases at V and 3 bases at J, with 12 bases between the two ends. In germline, CDR1 is LGHNA, CDR2 YSLEER.

The rearrangement joins TRBV7-9 to TRBJ1-6, with D maybe TRBD1 (5 bases). The V end was cut by 6 bases, the J end by 7 bases, with 13 bases between. CDR3 length equals 14 residues. Germline V lookup: CDR1 SEHNR, CDR2 FQNEAQ (reference sequence). The CDR3: CASSTGTGNSPLHF. As DNA, the CDR3 is TGTGCCAGCAGTACAGGAACGGGGAATTCACCCCTCCACTTT.